The clone carrying this T cell receptor (beta chain) was observed a few times. These data originate in a study of early T cells in non-severe SARS-CoV-2 infection. The CDR3 runs 11 residues. In germline, CDR1 is SNHLY, CDR2 FYNNEI. Trimming stripped 6 bases from V and 6 bases from J, with 8 bases between. TCRdb ran MiXCR on the 5' RACE reads and lists one entry per CDR3 protein. Here the sample spans 50,000 or so distinct CDR3 sequences, 13% being singletons. The genes are TRBV2 and TRBJ1-1; no clear D. Source material: whole blood. The sequence was obtained from an adult who was a healthcare worker with PCR-confirmed SARS-CoV-2 infection or an uninfected control (not recorded which). As DNA, the CDR3 is TGTGCCAGCAGCTTCCGGGCTGAAGCTTTCTTT. Translating gives CASSFRAEAFF.